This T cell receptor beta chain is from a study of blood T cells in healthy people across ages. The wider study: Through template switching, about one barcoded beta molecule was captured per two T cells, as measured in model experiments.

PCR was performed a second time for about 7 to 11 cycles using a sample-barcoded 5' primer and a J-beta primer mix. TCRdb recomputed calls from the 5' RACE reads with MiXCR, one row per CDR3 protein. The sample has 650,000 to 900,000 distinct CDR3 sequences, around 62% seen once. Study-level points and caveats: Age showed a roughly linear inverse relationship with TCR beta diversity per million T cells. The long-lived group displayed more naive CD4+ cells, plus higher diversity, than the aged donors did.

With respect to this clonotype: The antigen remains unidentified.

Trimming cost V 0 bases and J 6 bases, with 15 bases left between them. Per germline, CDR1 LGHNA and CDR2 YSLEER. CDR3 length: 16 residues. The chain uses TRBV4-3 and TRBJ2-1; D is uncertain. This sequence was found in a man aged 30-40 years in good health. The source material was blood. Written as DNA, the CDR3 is TGCGCCAGCAGCCAAGATGAACAGACGAAAGTCAATGAGCAGTTCTTC. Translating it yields CASSQDEQTKVNEQFF.